The 22 T cell receptor beta chains given below trace back to one sample, sequenced in a study of blood T cells in healthy people across ages. For the second PCR, which ran for 7 to 11 cycles, a sample-barcoded 5' primer and a J-beta primer mix were used. TCRdb used MiXCR to reprocess the 5' RACE reads, holding one entry per CDR3 protein. The sample shows roughly 1,800,000 distinct CDR3 sequences, roughly 49% of them seen only once. Sequencing was carried out using blood. Receptors were obtained from a woman aged 40 to 55 in good health.

This clonotype was observed a few times. The chain carries TRBV14 and TRBJ2-3; 7 bases align to TRBD2. Germline CDR1 reads SGHDN; CDR2 reads FVKESK. The CDR3 is 16 amino acids. With V trimmed by 3 bases and J by 0 bases, 6 bases remained unmatched. CDR3 region: CASSHRAGQSTDTQYF. As DNA, the CDR3 is TGTGCCAGCAGCCATAGAGCGGGGCAAAGCACAGATACGCAGTATTTT.

This clonotype was detected only a few times. J is TRBJ1-2 and V is TRBV6-6; 8 bases are shared with TRBD1. CDR3 size: 16 residues. The germline CDR1 and CDR2 sequences are MNHNY and SVGAGI (reference sequence). Germline trimming cut 5 bases from V and 5 bases from J; bases unmatched to any gene: 13. CDR3 sequence: CASSDGQGMVGYGYTF. The CDR3 DNA is TGTGCCAGCAGTGATGGACAGGGTATGGTCGGATATGGCTACACCTTC.

A few counts support this clonotype. V is TRBV20-1 and J is TRBJ2-5; possible D gene TRBD2, 7 bases. Per the germline V gene, CDR1 is DFQATT and CDR2 is SNEGSKA (reference sequence). This CDR3 spans 13 amino acids. The DNA of the CDR3 is TGCACCATAGGAGGGGGGGGCGGAGAGACCCAGTACTTC. Its protein product is CTIGGGGGETQYF.

The rearrangement joins TRBV7-6 to TRBJ2-4; D is possibly TRBD1 (6 bases). CDR1 and CDR2 from the germline V gene are SGHVS and FNYEAQ. CDR3 length: 15 amino acids. Deletions cut 10 bases from V and 1 base from J, with 17 bases between. The CDR3 reads CATRGTVFAKNIQYF. In nucleotides, the CDR3 is TGTGCCACCAGGGGAACTGTCTTCGCCAAAAACATTCAGTACTTC.

The chain combines TRBV9 with TRBJ2-7; D not certain. Deletions cut 0 bases from V and 2 bases from J, with 6 bases between. The CDR3 totals 13 residues. The germline V gene has CDR1 SGDLS and CDR2 YYNGEE. CDR3 sequence (DNA): TGTGCCAGCAGCGTAGCCAGCGCCTACGAGCAGTACTTC. Its translation is CASSVASAYEQYF.

Concerning this clonotype itself: Germline is not matched at one junction end, which may reflect a read error. The chain joins TRBV20-1 to TRBJ2-7; D may match TRBD1 or TRBD2 (5 bases each). Germline loops: CDR1 DFQATT, CDR2 SNEGSKA (reference sequence). This CDR3 spans 13 amino acids. In nucleotides, the CDR3 is TGCAATGCTAGAACGGGACGCGGCTACGAGCAGTACTTC. Protein: CNARTGRGYEQYF.

The chain uses TRBV10-3 and TRBJ2-5; the match to TRBD1 covers 10 bases. The J call may be incorrect, as the DNA end agrees better with TRBJ2-7. This CDR3 spans 13 amino acids. The germline CDR1 and CDR2 sequences are ENHRY and SYGVKD. CDR3 nucleotides: TGTGCCATCAGTGAGAGGACAGGGGGCGAGCAGTACTTC. It is translated as CAISERTGGEQYF.

J is TRBJ2-3 and V is TRBV6-2 or TRBV6-3, with TRBD2 identical over 10 bases. V dropped 0 bases and J dropped 2; count of bases not matched to a gene: 8. CDR1 is MNHEY and CDR2 is SVGEGT in the germline V gene. CDR3 length: 18 residues. CDR3 protein: CASSYSLASGGFTDTQYF. CDR3 coding DNA: TGTGCCAGCAGTTACTCTTTGGCTAGCGGGGGTTTCACAGATACGCAGTATTTT.

As for this clonotype: The junction differs from germline at one of its ends, possibly a read error. The rearrangement uses TRBV7-9 and TRBJ2-7, with 7 positions matching TRBD2. Germline CDR1 SEHNR, CDR2 FQNEAQ (reference sequence). The length of the CDR3 is 14 residues. CDR3 sequence reads: CASILELATYEQYF. CDR3 coding DNA: TGTGCCAGCATCTTAGAACTAGCGACCTACGAGCAGTACTTC.

This clonotype was recorded only once. The chain employs TRBV25-1 and TRBJ2-2; D is uncertain. Germline V gene sequence: CDR1 MGHDK, CDR2 SYGVNS. The length of the CDR3 is 14 residues. V was clipped by 2 bases and J by 4 bases, with 8 bases between them. CDR3 residues: CASSERQSTGELFF. The CDR3 nucleotides are TGTGCCAGCAGTGAACGGCAGAGCACCGGGGAGCTGTTTTTT.

This sequence joins TRBV18 and TRBJ2-1; TRBD1 aligns across 7 bases. The germline V gene has CDR1 KGHSH and CDR2 LQKENI. The CDR3 length is 16 residues. The V gene end was trimmed by 4 bases and the J gene end by 0 bases; junction bases not matched to a gene: 6. CDR3 coding DNA: TGTGCCAGCTCACACCGGACAGGAAGCTCCTACAATGAGCAGTTCTTC. Its protein product is CASSHRTGSSYNEQFF.

V gene TRBV28 combines with J gene TRBJ2-6; TRBD2 matches at 10 bases. With V trimmed by 10 bases and J by 0 bases, 6 bases remained unmatched. Per the germline V gene, CDR1 is MDHEN and CDR2 is SYDVKM. The CDR3 loop spans 16 amino acids. The CDR3: CATQLAGRSGANVLTF. Written as DNA, the CDR3 is TGTGCCACCCAACTAGCGGGGCGCTCTGGGGCCAACGTCCTGACTTTC.

The chain carries TRBV7-2 and TRBJ2-1; the D gene is possibly TRBD2 (6 bases). Trimming took 1 base from V and 7 from J, leaving 20 bases between them. CDR1 is SGHTA, CDR2 FQGNSA, per germline. The CDR3 runs 17 residues. This CDR3 is CASSLESGRERRNEQFF. DNA of the CDR3: TGTGCCAGCAGCTTAGAGAGCGGGCGAGAGCGGCGGAATGAGCAGTTCTTC.

The J gene is TRBJ1-1, the V gene TRBV29-1, with TRBD1 as a possible D gene (6 bases). Germline values: CDR1 SQVTM, CDR2 ANQGSEA. The CDR3 runs to 14 residues. The V end was cut by 4 bases, the J end by 3 bases, with 15 bases between. DNA of the CDR3: TGCAGCGTTGGTGAGGGGGGGTGGGACACTGAAGCTTTCTTT. Its translation: CSVGEGGWDTEAFF.

This clonotype was found a few times. This CDR3 reads CASSLGPSNTEAFF. The CDR3 DNA reads TGCGCCAGCAGCTTGGGACCTTCGAACACTGAAGCTTTCTTT. V gene TRBV5-1 combines with J gene TRBJ1-1, with D unclear. Germline CDR1 reads SGHRS; CDR2 reads YFSETQ. This CDR3 spans 14 amino acids. Deletions cut 0 bases from V and 1 base from J, with 7 bases between.

The chain uses TRBV20-1 and TRBJ2-1; TRBD1 might be the D (5 bases). V was cut by 0 bases and J by 9 bases, with 18 bases left in between. The length of the CDR3 is 15 residues. Germline V CDR1 and CDR2: DFQATT, SNEGSKA (reference sequence). The CDR3 bases are TGCAGTGCTAGAGATCTCAGGGTTTCCAAGGCTGAGCAGTTCTTC. It codes for CSARDLRVSKAEQFF.

This clonotype was seen ten or more times. This chain joins TRBV29-1 and TRBJ2-5; tentative D call: TRBD1 (5 bases). The CDR3 is made up of 12 amino acids. Germline CDR1 and CDR2: SQVTM and ANQGSEA. The V end lost 4 bases, the J end lost 2 bases, and 8 bases lay between the germline ends. CDR3 in amino acids: CSVVRGQETQYF. The CDR3 nucleotides are TGCAGCGTTGTAAGGGGTCAAGAGACCCAGTACTTC.

This sequence joins TRBV4-3 and TRBJ2-3; D is perhaps TRBD2 (6 bases). CDR1 and CDR2 (germline): LGHNA, YSLEER. Trimming stripped 3 bases from V and 6 bases from J, with 13 bases between. The CDR3 consists of 14 residues. CDR3 loop: CASSHGGAGDTQYF. The CDR3 coding sequence is TGCGCCAGCAGCCACGGCGGGGCGGGGGATACGCAGTATTTT.

In this sample, this clonotype turned up a few times. V is TRBV7-2 and J is TRBJ2-1, with D hard to call. V lost 4 bases and J 7 bases, leaving 11 bases between the germline ends. CDR1 is SGHTA and CDR2 is FQGNSA in the germline V gene. The CDR3 sequence is 13 residues long. The CDR3 region is CASSSLGGNEQFF. The CDR3 DNA reads TGTGCCAGCAGCTCACTCGGTGGGAATGAGCAGTTCTTC.

This clonotype has only a few counts. The chain couples TRBV7-9 to TRBJ2-5; 7 bases map to TRBD1. V lost 5 bases to trimming and J lost 5 bases; unmatched junction nucleotides: 14. Germline V gene sequence: CDR1 SEHNR, CDR2 FQNEAQ (reference sequence). The CDR3 loop spans 16 amino acids. CDR3 region: CASSTTWTGARETQYF. DNA of the CDR3: TGTGCCAGCAGCACCACGTGGACAGGAGCTCGGGAGACCCAGTACTTC.

The chain carries TRBV7-2 and TRBJ2-5, with D possibly matching TRBD1 (5 bases). Between the trimmed V and J ends, which lost 4 bases and 5 bases, there was a span of 14 bases. This CDR3 is 14 amino acids long. Germline V gives CDR1 SGHTA, CDR2 FQGNSA. The CDR3 nucleotides are TGTGCCAGCAGCTACTCGTCAGGGCCGGAGACCCAGTACTTC. Translation gives CASSYSSGPETQYF. Based on the CDR3 plus reference TRBV7-2 and TRBJ2-5, the full variable domain is GAGVSQSPSNKVTEKGKDVELRCDPISGHTALYWYRQSLGQGLEFLIYFQGNSAPDKSGLPSDRFSAERTGGSVSTLTIQRTQQEDSAVYLCASSYSSGPETQYFGPGTRLLVL.

The V and J genes are TRBV20-1 and TRBJ1-2; D unresolved. Deletions cut 4 bases from V and 0 bases from J, with 9 bases between. The CDR3 is 13 amino acids. Germline V CDR1 and CDR2: DFQATT, SNEGSKA (reference sequence). The CDR3 loop is CSATTVTNYGYTF. The CDR3 DNA reads TGCAGTGCTACTACAGTTACTAACTATGGCTACACCTTC.